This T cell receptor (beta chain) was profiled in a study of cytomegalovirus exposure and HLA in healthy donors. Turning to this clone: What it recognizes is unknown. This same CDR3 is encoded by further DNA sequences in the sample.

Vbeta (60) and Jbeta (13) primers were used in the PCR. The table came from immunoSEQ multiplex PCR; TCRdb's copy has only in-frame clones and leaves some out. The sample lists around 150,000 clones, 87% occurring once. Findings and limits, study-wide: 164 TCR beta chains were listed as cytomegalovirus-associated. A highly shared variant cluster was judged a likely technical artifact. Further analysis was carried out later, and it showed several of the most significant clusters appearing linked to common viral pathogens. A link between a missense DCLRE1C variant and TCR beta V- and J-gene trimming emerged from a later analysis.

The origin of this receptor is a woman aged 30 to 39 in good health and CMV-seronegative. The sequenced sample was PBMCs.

The CDR3 is CASSSQGNTEAFF. The CDR3 region has the DNA TGTGCCAGCAGCTCTCAGGGAAACACTGAAGCTTTCTTT. The J gene is TRBJ1-1, the V gene TRBV7-6, with D possibly being TRBD1 (5 bases). The CDR3 length is 13 residues. Germline CDR1 reads SGHVS; CDR2 reads FNYEAQ. V was shortened by 4 bases and J by 2 bases, with 8 bases between the two germline ends.